One sample yielded the 19 T cell receptor beta chains listed below, sequenced in a study of CD4 T cells in relation to SARS-CoV-2 and coronaviruses. Before the COVID-19 pandemic, during about 2010-2018, CD4+ T cells were taken from unexposed donors. Isolation of CD4+ T cells took place after roughly nine days in culture. Clones were sequenced by immunoSEQ multiplex PCR, and TCRdb holds only the in-frame ones, with some missing. The sample shows 18,000 or so clones, approximately 70% of them seen only once. These receptors lack a known antigen. Specimen: CD4+ T cells from PBMCs, cultured in vitro. Receptors were obtained from a human donor in good health.

V gene TRBV2 combines with J gene TRBJ2-1; TRBD2 matches 8 bases. The CDR3 has 14 amino acids. The V segment lost 5 bases and the J segment 6 bases; nucleotides outside the gene matches: 6. Germline CDR1 and CDR2: SNHLY and FYNNEI. DNA of the CDR3: TGTGCCAGCAGTCGGACCGCGGGGGGCAATGAGCAGTTCTTC. It translates to CASSRTAGGNEQFF. Looking up the rest from reference TRBV2 and TRBJ2-1 gives the full variable domain: EPEVTQTPSHQVTQMGQEVILRCVPISNHLYFYWYRQILGQKVEFLVSFYNNEISEKSEIFDDQFSVERPDGSNFTLKIRSTKLEDSAMYFCASSRTAGGNEQFFGPGTRLTVL.

This clone was detected a few times. The chain combines TRBV5-1 with TRBJ2-7; the match to TRBD1 covers 9 bases. From germline, CDR1 is SGHRS and CDR2 YFSETQ. Unmatched junction bases numbered 12, after V lost 4 bases and J lost 7 bases. This CDR3 is built from 15 residues. This CDR3 is CASSGGQGLPREQYF. CDR3 nucleotide sequence: TGCGCCAGCAGCGGGGGACAGGGCCTGCCTCGGGAGCAGTACTTC.

This clone was observed a few times. This rearrangement joins TRBV10-3 to TRBJ1-4; D gene unclear. This CDR3 is 16 amino acids long. The V end lost 8 bases, the J end lost 1 base, and 17 bases lay between the germline ends. Germline loops: CDR1 ENHRY, CDR2 SYGVKD. The CDR3 is CAISRESVRTNEKLFF. The CDR3 nucleotides read TGTGCCATCTCCCGGGAGTCAGTAAGAACTAATGAAAAACTGTTTTTT.

V is TRBV3-1 (or the pseudogene TRBV3-2) and J is TRBJ2-6, with a tentative D call TRBD1 (5 bases). Germline V gene lookup returns CDR1 LGHDT and CDR2 YNNKEL (reference sequence). There are 14 residues in the CDR3. Trimming took 2 bases from V and 4 from J, leaving 6 bases between them. CDR3 region: CASSQHRGANVLTF. The CDR3, as DNA: TGTGCCAGCAGCCAACACAGGGGGGCCAACGTCCTGACTTTC.

This chain uses TRBV7-3 with TRBJ2-5; D remains unclear. The CDR3 runs to 13 residues. The V end was cut by 5 bases, the J end by 2 bases, with 9 bases between. The germline V gene encodes CDR1 SGHTA and CDR2 FQGTGA. CDR3 sequence (DNA): TGTGCCAGCAGCACCGGACGGCAAGAGACCCAGTACTTC. Translation: CASSTGRQETQYF.

This rearrangement joins TRBV6-5 to TRBJ1-1, with TRBD1 matching over 9 bases. J was trimmed by 3 bases and V by 6 bases; bases with no gene match: 8. This CDR3 is built from 15 residues. Germline V CDR1 and CDR2: MNHEY, SVGAGI. The CDR3 here is CASREGQGWDTEAFF. In nucleotides, the CDR3 is TGTGCCAGCAGGGAGGGACAGGGTTGGGACACTGAAGCTTTCTTT.

The chain uses TRBV4-2 and TRBJ1-1, with TRBD1 matching over 7 bases. The V gene's germline CDR1 is LGHNA and CDR2 YNFKEQ. The CDR3 length is 14 residues. With 1 base clipped from V and 6 bases from J, the junction kept 5 bases outside the gene matches. The DNA for the CDR3 is TGTGCCAGCAGCCAAGTTGACAGGGAGGCTGAAGCTTTCTTT. Translation gives CASSQVDREAEAFF.

This clone was counted a few times. V is TRBV6-2 or TRBV6-3 and J is TRBJ1-2, with TRBD1 identical over 7 bases. CDR3 length: 14 residues. Per germline, CDR1 MNHEY and CDR2 SVGEGT. Unmatched junction bases numbered 1, after V lost 2 bases and J lost 1 base. CDR3 sequence reads: CASSYRTGNYGYTF. In DNA form, the CDR3 reads TGTGCCAGCAGTTACCGGACAGGTAACTATGGCTACACCTTC.

The chain carries TRBV28 and TRBJ1-4; weak D call: TRBD1 (6 bases). The germline V gene has CDR1 MDHEN and CDR2 SYDVKM. V gave up 6 bases and J gave up 6 bases, with 8 bases separating them. The CDR3 spans 12 residues. In DNA form, the CDR3 reads TGTGCCAGCAGGGGGGCGGATGAAAAACTGTTTTTT. Translating gives CASRGADEKLFF.

The chain recombines TRBV7-2 with TRBJ2-7; 9 nucleotides match TRBD1. Looked up from germline, CDR1 is SGHTA and CDR2 is FQGNSA. V dropped 5 bases and J dropped 3; count of bases not matched to a gene: 11. This CDR3 spans 16 amino acids. CDR3 protein: CASSRPRGQGFYEQYF. The CDR3 DNA reads TGTGCCAGCAGCCGTCCCCGGGGACAGGGCTTCTACGAGCAGTACTTC.

This clone has just one count. The chain employs TRBV10-1 and TRBJ2-3; TRBD1 might be the D (6 bases). The V and J ends lost 6 bases and 8 bases respectively, with 18 bases between them. Per the germline V gene, CDR1 is WNHNN and CDR2 is SYGVQD (reference sequence). The CDR3 is 14 amino acids. The CDR3 loop is CASSLAGATATQYF. The CDR3 nucleotides are TGCGCCAGCAGCTTAGCAGGGGCGACGGCTACGCAGTATTTT.

The CDR3 sequence is CASSWSSDTQYF. The CDR3 nucleotides read TGCGCCAGCAGTTGGTCGTCAGATACGCAGTATTTT. The chain joins TRBV23-1 to TRBJ2-3; no clear D gene. TRBV23-1 is flagged as an ORF with uncertain function. Trimming shortened V by 5 bases and J by 4 bases, and 7 bases separated the two germline ends. This CDR3 comprises 12 residues.

The J gene is TRBJ1-1, the V gene TRBV10-3; maybe TRBD1 (6 bases). This CDR3 is built from 13 residues. CDR1 ENHRY and CDR2 SYGVKD come from the germline V gene. Trimming took 6 bases from V and 3 from J, leaving 11 bases between them. The CDR3 loop is CAIRGAPDTEAFF. Here the CDR3 DNA reads TGTGCCATCAGGGGGGCGCCGGACACTGAAGCTTTCTTT.

This clone has just a few counts. The rearrangement joins TRBV2 to TRBJ1-5; 7 bases align to TRBD1. This CDR3 is built from 12 residues. Germline CDR1 is SNHLY and CDR2 is FYNNEI. J gave up 7 bases and V 7 bases, and 4 bases lay outside the gene matches. The CDR3 protein is CASTQGEQPQHF. CDR3 in DNA: TGTGCCAGCACCCAGGGGGAGCAGCCCCAGCATTTT.

This chain joins TRBV25-1 and TRBJ2-3; 8 bases line up with TRBD1. CDR3 size: 14 residues. The V and J ends lost 6 bases and 1 base, in that order; junction bases with no gene match: 3. CDR1 and CDR2 (germline): MGHDK, SYGVNS. The CDR3 DNA is TGTGCCAGCAGGGACAGGGTCGGCACAGATACGCAGTATTTT. Amino acids: CASRDRVGTDTQYF.

V is TRBV3-1 (or the pseudogene TRBV3-2) and J is TRBJ2-5; no firm D call. CDR1 and CDR2 from the germline V gene are LGHDT and YNNKEL (reference sequence). Between the trimmed V and J ends, which lost 0 bases and 4 bases, there was a span of 6 bases. The CDR3 loop spans 13 amino acids. DNA of the CDR3: TGTGCCAGCAGCCAAGATCCGCGAGAGACCCAGTACTTC. It codes for CASSQDPRETQYF.

The chain employs TRBV21-1 and TRBJ2-6. TRBV21-1 is designated a pseudogene. The CDR3 runs 15 residues. CDR3 sequence reads: CASSIREGGANVLTF. The CDR3 bases are TGTGCCAGCAGCATTAGGGAAGGTGGGGCCAACGTCCTGACTTTC.

In DNA form, the CDR3 reads TGTGCCAGCAGTTCTGGACAGGGAGGATATAATTCACCCCTCCACTTT. Translated, it gives CASSSGQGGYNSPLHF. The chain links TRBV6-2 or TRBV6-3 to TRBJ1-6, with TRBD1 matching 8 bases. V was pared by 4 bases and J by 4 bases, with 6 bases of the junction left unmatched. This CDR3 is built from 16 residues. The germline gives CDR1 MNHEY, CDR2 SVGEGT.

The chain joins TRBV2 to TRBJ1-1; TRBD1 matches 10 bases. CDR1 and CDR2 (germline): SNHLY, FYNNEI. With V trimmed by 7 bases and J by 4 bases, 12 bases remained unmatched. This CDR3 has 16 amino acids. The CDR3 loop is CASNFLGQGTGTEAFF. CDR3 DNA sequence: TGTGCCAGCAACTTTTTGGGACAGGGGACTGGCACTGAAGCTTTCTTT. The variable domain in full, completed from reference TRBV2 and TRBJ1-1, reads EPEVTQTPSHQVTQMGQEVILRCVPISNHLYFYWYRQILGQKVEFLVSFYNNEISEKSEIFDDQFSVERPDGSNFTLKIRSTKLEDSAMYFCASNFLGQGTGTEAFFGQGTRLTVV.